These T cell receptor beta chains were read from a single sample in a study of shared T cell receptors in the human thymus. Sequencing used immunoSEQ multiplex PCR; TCRdb keeps in-frame clones, though not all of them. The sample holds approximately 490,000 clones, 75% to 80% seen once. The same specimen was also included in a second study, on human thymus T cells.

Sequenced sample: thymocytes. The origin of the receptors is a boy in the first two years of life with a congenital heart defect. Both conserved end residues are part of each CDR3. D genes are given only for firm matches. Clone size is stated in some rows and not others, as once, few, many or a class when expanded.

clone size: few; V gene: TRBV19; D gene: -; J gene: TRBJ2-2; CDR3 DNA: TGTGCCAGTACCGCCGACAGAAACACCGGGGAGCTGTTTTTT; CDR3 protein: CASTADRNTGELFF
clone size: -; V gene: TRBV28; D gene: TRBD1; J gene: TRBJ2-7; CDR3 DNA: TGTGCCAGCAGGGACAGGCCCACCTACGAGCAGTACTTC; CDR3 protein: CASRDRPTYEQYF
clone size: -; V gene: TRBV29-1; D gene: -; J gene: TRBJ1-2; CDR3 DNA: TGCAGCGTTGAAGATCCTGGGAGACTGGAGCCGGGTCTGATCGCCTGTGGCTACACCTTC; CDR3 protein: CSVEDPGRLEPGLIACGYTF
clone size: -; V gene: TRBV25-1; D gene: -; J gene: TRBJ2-5; CDR3 DNA: TGTGCCAGCAGTGACTTCGGACAGTACCAAGAGACCCAGTACTTC; CDR3 protein: CASSDFGQYQETQYF
clone size: -; V gene: TRBV6-1; D gene: TRBD1; J gene: TRBJ2-4; CDR3 DNA: TGTGCCAGCAGTGAAGGGTCGAGGGACAGGGCCAAAAACATTCAGTACTTC; CDR3 protein: CASSEGSRDRAKNIQYF
clone size: -; V gene: TRBV25-1; D gene: TRBD1; J gene: TRBJ2-5; CDR3 DNA: TGTGCCAGCAGTGCCGGGACAGATTTTCAAGAGACCCAGTACTTC; CDR3 protein: CASSAGTDFQETQYF
clone size: -; V gene: TRBV9; D gene: TRBD2; J gene: TRBJ2-5; CDR3 DNA: TGTGCCAGCAGCGTAGAGCCGGGAGGAATGGGAGAGACCCAGTACTTC; CDR3 protein: CASSVEPGGMGETQYF
clone size: -; V gene: TRBV11-3; D gene: -; J gene: TRBJ2-2; CDR3 DNA: TGTGCCAGCAGCTTTGACACGACAAGGAACACCGGGGAGCTGTTTTTT; CDR3 protein: CASSFDTTRNTGELFF
clone size: -; V gene: TRBV28; D gene: TRBD2; J gene: TRBJ2-7; CDR3 DNA: TGTGCCAGCAGTTTAGGGTGGGCTAGCGGGAGGCAGGAGGACGAGCAGTACTTC; CDR3 protein: CASSLGWASGRQEDEQYF
clone size: -; V gene: TRBV5-4; D gene: TRBD1; J gene: TRBJ2-7; CDR3 DNA: TGTGCCAGCAGCTTTACAGGGGTCCACGAGCAGTACTTC; CDR3 protein: CASSFTGVHEQYF
clone size: few; V gene: TRBV11-2; D gene: -; J gene: TRBJ2-1; CDR3 DNA: TGTGCCAGCAGCTTAGTTGATATAAGGGTAGCGTTTAATGAGCAGTTCTTC; CDR3 protein: CASSLVDIRVAFNEQFF
clone size: -; V gene: TRBV16; D gene: TRBD2; J gene: TRBJ2-1; CDR3 DNA: TGTGCCAGCAGCCAAATCCGGACTAGCGGGAGGGGCAATGAGCAGTTCTTC; CDR3 protein: CASSQIRTSGRGNEQFF
clone size: -; V gene: TRBV21-1; D gene: -; J gene: TRBJ2-1; CDR3 DNA: TGTGCCAGCAGCAAAAGCCTATGGAACGAGGACAGAAAACCCAATGAGCAGTTCTTC; CDR3 protein: CASSKSLWNEDRKPNEQFF
clone size: -; V gene: TRBV4-2; D gene: -; J gene: TRBJ1-2; CDR3 DNA: TGTGCCAGCGGCAAAGCCCCACAGGGTTTTTATGGCTACACCTTC; CDR3 protein: CASGKAPQGFYGYTF
clone size: few; V gene: TRBV14; D gene: -; J gene: TRBJ1-1; CDR3 DNA: TGTGCCAGCAGCCAAGATTGGGGGGGTCCCATGAACACTGAAGCTTTCTTT; CDR3 protein: CASSQDWGGPMNTEAFF
clone size: -; V gene: TRBV6-5; D gene: TRBD2; J gene: TRBJ2-7; CDR3 DNA: TGTGCCAGCAGTACTCGGACTAGCTCCTACGAGCAGTACTTC; CDR3 protein: CASSTRTSSYEQYF
clone size: -; V gene: TRBV10-3; D gene: TRBD2; J gene: TRBJ2-1; CDR3 DNA: TGTGCCATCAGCCCGAGCGGGGTATACAATGAGCAGTTCTTC; CDR3 protein: CAISPSGVYNEQFF
clone size: -; V gene: TRBV12-5; D gene: TRBD1; J gene: TRBJ1-2; CDR3 DNA: TGTGCTAGTGGTTTGGCCACAGGGGATGGGGGCTACACCTTC; CDR3 protein: CASGLATGDGGYTF
clone size: -; V gene: TRBV4-1; D gene: TRBD1; J gene: TRBJ1-5; CDR3 DNA: TGCGCCAGCAGCCACGCTCCGGGACAGGGGTCGTTGGCCCAGCATTTT; CDR3 protein: CASSHAPGQGSLAQHF
clone size: few; V gene: TRBV28; D gene: TRBD2; J gene: TRBJ2-1; CDR3 DNA: TGTGCCAGCAGTTTCGATCGGCGGTGGGGACTAGCGGACCACAATGAGCAGTTCTTC; CDR3 protein: CASSFDRRWGLADHNEQFF
clone size: -; V gene: TRBV29-1; D gene: -; J gene: TRBJ2-6; CDR3 DNA: TGCAGCGCCTCGACACAAAGCTCTGGGGCCAACGTCCTGACTTTC; CDR3 protein: CSASTQSSGANVLTF
clone size: -; V gene: TRBV5-4; D gene: -; J gene: TRBJ2-3; CDR3 DNA: TGTGCCAGCAGCTCCCCGGGGGGCACAGATACGCAGTATTTT; CDR3 protein: CASSSPGGTDTQYF
clone size: -; V gene: TRBV30; D gene: -; J gene: TRBJ1-2; CDR3 DNA: TGTGCCTGGCACGCGGGGGGCAACTATGGCTACACCTTC; CDR3 protein: CAWHAGGNYGYTF
clone size: -; V gene: TRBV27; D gene: TRBD2; J gene: TRBJ2-1; CDR3 DNA: TGTGCCAGCCGGGGGACCTCTTACCGACTAGCGGGAGAATCCTCCTACAATGAGCAGTTCTTC; CDR3 protein: CASRGTSYRLAGESSYNEQFF
clone size: few; V gene: TRBV14; D gene: -; J gene: TRBJ2-1; CDR3 DNA: TGTGCCAGCAGCCCCTTGGGCGGGAACGACAATGAGCAGTTCTTC; CDR3 protein: CASSPLGGNDNEQFF
clone size: few; V gene: TRBV28; D gene: -; J gene: TRBJ2-5; CDR3 DNA: TGTGCCAGCAGTTTCTTTAGACACGGCGAAAGAGAGACCCAGTACTTC; CDR3 protein: CASSFFRHGERETQYF
clone size: few; V gene: TRBV5-6; D gene: -; J gene: TRBJ1-2; CDR3 DNA: TGTGCCAGCAGCCTGAACTCAGCAGGGCCTCCGGGCTATGGCTACACCTTC; CDR3 protein: CASSLNSAGPPGYGYTF
clone size: -; V gene: TRBV2; D gene: TRBD2; J gene: TRBJ2-3; CDR3 DNA: TGTGCCAGCAGTTCGGCGTTACTAGCGGGATCCGATACGCAGTATTTT; CDR3 protein: CASSSALLAGSDTQYF
clone size: -; V gene: TRBV10-3; D gene: TRBD1; J gene: TRBJ2-3; CDR3 DNA: TGTGCCATCAGTGAGTCGATCTCGGGACAGGGTAGGGACACAGATACGCAGTATTTT; CDR3 protein: CAISESISGQGRDTDTQYF
clone size: -; V gene: TRBV28; D gene: TRBD1; J gene: TRBJ2-7; CDR3 DNA: TGTGCCAGCAGTTCAGGGACAGCCCAAAACGAATCCTACGAGCAGTACTTC; CDR3 protein: CASSSGTAQNESYEQYF
clone size: -; V gene: TRBV7-6; D gene: -; J gene: TRBJ2-1; CDR3 DNA: TGTGCCAGCAGCTTACGGACTCCGACGTACAATGAGCAGTTCTTC; CDR3 protein: CASSLRTPTYNEQFF
clone size: -; V gene: TRBV11-2; D gene: -; J gene: TRBJ1-2; CDR3 DNA: TGTGCCAGCAGCTCGACAGCTAACTATGGCTACACCTTC; CDR3 protein: CASSSTANYGYTF
clone size: once; V gene: TRBV29-1; D gene: -; J gene: TRBJ2-1; CDR3 DNA: TGCAGCGTTGAAGACACACCTAGCTCCTACAATGAGCAGTTCTTC; CDR3 protein: CSVEDTPSSYNEQFF
clone size: -; V gene: TRBV5-1; D gene: TRBD1; J gene: TRBJ1-3; CDR3 DNA: TGCGCCAGCAGCTTGAAGGGACAGGGGGCTGGAAACACCATATATTTT; CDR3 protein: CASSLKGQGAGNTIYF
clone size: -; V gene: TRBV7-9; D gene: -; J gene: TRBJ1-2; CDR3 DNA: TGTGCCAGCAGCTTCTACAGTAACTATGGCTACACCTTC; CDR3 protein: CASSFYSNYGYTF
clone size: -; V gene: TRBV5-4; D gene: TRBD2; J gene: TRBJ2-3; CDR3 DNA: TGTGCCAGCAGCTTGGGGGGGGTAGCGGGAAAGGCAGATACGCAGTATTTT; CDR3 protein: CASSLGGVAGKADTQYF
clone size: -; V gene: TRBV4-1; D gene: -; J gene: TRBJ1-5; CDR3 DNA: TGCGCCAGCAGCCAAGATTTGCGGACAGACCTTAGCAATCAGCCCCAGCATTTT; CDR3 protein: CASSQDLRTDLSNQPQHF
clone size: -; V gene: TRBV30; D gene: TRBD2; J gene: TRBJ2-1; CDR3 DNA: TGTGCCTGGAGTGGTAGACTAGCGGGAGGGCCAAATGAGCAGTTCTTC; CDR3 protein: CAWSGRLAGGPNEQFF
clone size: -; V gene: TRBV6-1; D gene: -; J gene: TRBJ2-6; CDR3 DNA: TGTGCCAGCAGGGAGCCCCACTCTGGGGCCAACGTCCTGACTTTC; CDR3 protein: CASREPHSGANVLTF
clone size: -; V gene: TRBV9; D gene: TRBD2; J gene: TRBJ2-3; CDR3 DNA: TGTGCCAGCAGCGTAGTCGCCGGGACTAGCAACACAGATACGCAGTATTTT; CDR3 protein: CASSVVAGTSNTDTQYF
clone size: -; V gene: TRBV5-1; D gene: TRBD2; J gene: TRBJ2-1; CDR3 DNA: TGCGCCAGCAGCTACAACCGACTAGCGGAATCCTACAATGAGCAGTTCTTC; CDR3 protein: CASSYNRLAESYNEQFF
clone size: -; V gene: TRBV11-2; D gene: TRBD1; J gene: TRBJ2-7; CDR3 DNA: TGTGCCAGCCAAATGGAGGGAGGACAGGGCGAGCAGTACTTC; CDR3 protein: CASQMEGGQGEQYF
clone size: -; V gene: TRBV28; D gene: TRBD1; J gene: TRBJ2-7; CDR3 DNA: TGTGCCAGCACCCAACCCGGACAGGGTCAAGGGGAGCAGTACTTC; CDR3 protein: CASTQPGQGQGEQYF
clone size: once; V gene: TRBV10-3; D gene: TRBD2; J gene: TRBJ2-3; CDR3 DNA: TGTGCCATCAGTGACCCACGGACTAGCGGGAGGGGGGACACAGATACGCAGTATTTT; CDR3 protein: CAISDPRTSGRGDTDTQYF
clone size: -; V gene: TRBV6-1; D gene: -; J gene: TRBJ2-3; CDR3 DNA: TGTGCCAGCAGTGAACTAGCGCCTACAGATACGCAGTATTTT; CDR3 protein: CASSELAPTDTQYF
clone size: -; V gene: TRBV5-1; D gene: -; J gene: TRBJ2-4; CDR3 DNA: TGCGCCAGCAGCTTGATACGTGGCAGGGAATCAAACATTCAGTACTTC; CDR3 protein: CASSLIRGRESNIQYF
clone size: -; V gene: TRBV7-2; D gene: TRBD2; J gene: TRBJ2-7; CDR3 DNA: TGTGCCAGCAGCTTAACCCGTGGTGTGGTAGCGGGAGGCTCCTACGAGCAGTACTTC; CDR3 protein: CASSLTRGVVAGGSYEQYF
clone size: -; V gene: TRBV5-6; D gene: TRBD1; J gene: TRBJ2-1; CDR3 DNA: TGTGCCAGCAGCCAAGGACAGGGGAGTAATGAGCAGTTCTTC; CDR3 protein: CASSQGQGSNEQFF
clone size: -; V gene: TRBV30; D gene: TRBD2; J gene: TRBJ2-1; CDR3 DNA: TGTGCCTGGATTAGCGGGCCATACAATGAGCAGTTCTTC; CDR3 protein: CAWISGPYNEQFF